These T cell receptor beta chains were read from a single sample in a study of CD8 T cells in Susac syndrome. In TCRdb, the immunoSEQ multiplex PCR reads were re-called with MiXCR into one record per CDR3 protein. The sample has just over 300,000 distinct CDR3 sequences; about 92% are singletons. Sequenced sample: CD4+ T cells from PBMCs. The receptors come from a human donor with multiple sclerosis. Each CDR3 is given without its conserved first and last residue. Size is stated for part of the rows, as once, few or many counts, or as a class when the clone is expanded.

TRBV12-3/TRBV12-4	-	TRBJ1-1	ASGLFRSTEAF
TRBV5-1	-	TRBJ1-2	ASSASFLGGYT
TRBV20-1	-	TRBJ2-5	SARVSSGQETQY
TRBV5-1	-	TRBJ1-5	ASSLTGARDQPQH
TRBV14	-	TRBJ2-3	ASSQVGSDTQY
TRBV11-1	-	TRBJ2-3	ASSFGLALDTQY
TRBV5-5	-	TRBJ1-6	ASSPGQPKGYNSPLH
TRBV7-9	-	TRBJ2-6	ASSPGQGGSGANVLT
TRBV7-2	-	TRBJ1-2	ASSLGSGGRGGYT
TRBV19	-	TRBJ1-2	ASADRARNYGYT
TRBV7-2	few	TRBJ2-6	ASSQDVGAGANVLT
TRBV12-3/TRBV12-4	-	TRBJ2-3	ASSQMHGLAGQDTQY
TRBV20-1	-	TRBJ1-5	SARIGWNQPQH
TRBV6-1	-	TRBJ2-5	ASRPRFRQETQY
TRBV7-2	once	TRBJ2-7	ASSYSSGRPNEQY
TRBV12-3/TRBV12-4	-	TRBJ1-2	ASSPQGQSPADYT
TRBV5-4	-	TRBJ2-5	ASSRFPQGGNLETQY
TRBV10-3	-	TRBJ1-4	AITKGLMENEKLF
TRBV7-9	-	TRBJ1-1	ASSRRGMNTEAF
TRBV14	-	TRBJ2-3	ASSQVGLGDTQY
TRBV20-1	-	TRBJ1-5	SASPPAATGGSGQPQH
TRBV6-6	once	TRBJ2-2	ASSPQTGSTGELF